The clone carrying this T cell receptor beta chain occurred a few times. No antigen is known for it. The source of the sample is a study of radiotherapy plus CTLA-4 blockade in lung cancer. General study findings and limits: After treatment with radiotherapy plus ipilimumab, TCR clones that came from the tumor expanded in blood. Reports state that early shifts in blood T cell clones, with interferon-beta, best predicted response.

Profiled with immunoSEQ multiplex PCR; TCRdb holds only in-frame clones, not every one. The data hold approximately 77,000 clones, with around 80% observed a single time. The material was peripheral blood, obtained from a patient treated with radiotherapy plus ipilimumab. The receptor was isolated from a human donor with non-small cell lung cancer who had stable disease on radiotherapy plus ipilimumab.

In DNA, the CDR3 is TGTGCCAGCAGTCCCCATTTGCTAGCGGGAGGGGATACGCAGTATTTT. Translation gives CASSPHLLAGGDTQYF. The V gene is TRBV27, the J gene TRBJ2-3, with 12 bases matching TRBD2. The V segment lost 5 bases and the J segment 6 bases; nucleotides outside the gene matches: 9. Germline-derived CDR1 and CDR2 are MNHEY and SMNVEV (reference sequence). The length of the CDR3 is 16 residues.